This record looks at one T cell receptor beta chain sequence and its context. Its antigen is undetermined. Autoimmune disease history or systemic immunosuppression led to patient exclusion. Blood specimens came from baseline, cycle 4 day 1, and cycle 7 day 1. Generated by immunoSEQ multiplex PCR, the TCRdb table keeps only in-frame clones and is missing some. The data contain about 50,000 clones, roughly three quarters of them singletons. This entry belongs to a study of OX40 agonist ivuxolimab in advanced cancers. Overall study: The diagnoses of dose-escalation patients were hepatocellular carcinoma, melanoma, renal cell or head and neck cancer.

CDR1 is SGHNT and CDR2 is YYREEE in the germline V gene (reference sequence). Trimming shortened V by 0 bases and J by 0 bases, and 19 bases separated the two germline ends. The CDR3 is made up of 20 amino acids. Study-wide results and limits: On average, CD8+ T cells had more expanded clones than CD4+.

The input for sequencing was CD4+ or CD8+ T cells sorted from blood, taken in a trial of the OX40 agonist ivuxolimab. The receptor was isolated from an adult with an advanced solid tumor such as melanoma, head and neck, liver or kidney cancer. The V call is TRBV5-4, the J call TRBJ2-6, with D maybe TRBD2 (7 bases). The CDR3 sequence is CASSLGGLTSPTSGANVLTF. CDR3 sequence (DNA): TGTGCCAGCAGCTTGGGGGGGCTGACTAGCCCGACCTCTGGGGCCAACGTCCTGACTTTC. Variable domain in full (rest from reference TRBV5-4 and TRBJ2-6): ETGVTQSPTHLIKTRGQQVTLRCSSQSGHNTVSWYQQALGQGPQFIFQYYREEENGRGNFPPRFSGLQFPNYSSELNVNALELDDSALYLCASSLGGLTSPTSGANVLTFGAGSRLTVL.